These T cell receptor beta chains were read from a single sample in a study of shared clonotypes between healthy human individuals. Profiled with immunoSEQ multiplex PCR; TCRdb holds only in-frame clones, not every one. This table holds approximately 2,300,000 clones, under 95% found once. The sample taken for sequencing was naive CD4+ T cells from PBMCs. Every receptor here comes from a young man in good health. Some clones in this sample may be carry-over from other donors' samples. Both conserved end residues are part of each CDR3. D genes are given only for firm matches. Size is stated for part of the rows, as once, few or many counts, or as a class when the clone is expanded.

-	TRBD1	TRBJ2-3	TRBV5-4	TGTGCCAGCAGTTCCGGACAGGGATCGTGGGATACGCAGTATTTT	CASSSGQGSWDTQYF
-	TRBD2	TRBJ2-1	TRBV5-1	TGCGCCAGCAGCGAGGGACTAGCGGGAGGGCCCTCGGGTTCGTTGAATGAGCAGTTCTTC	CASSEGLAGGPSGSLNEQFF
few	-	TRBJ2-3	TRBV28	TGTGCCAGCAGTTTGGTCACAGATACGCAGTATTTT	CASSLVTDTQYF
-	-	TRBJ2-7	TRBV19	TGTGCCAGTGGGCAGGGTTCCTACGAGCAGTACTTC	CASGQGSYEQYF
-	-	TRBJ1-1	TRBV10-3	TGTGCCACATCAAACCGCCCTGACGGGAACACTGAAGCTTTCTTT	CATSNRPDGNTEAFF
-	-	TRBJ1-1	TRBV15	TGTGCCACCGGCAACCAGGGTCTCGAAGCTTTCTTT	CATGNQGLEAFF
-	-	TRBJ2-5	TRBV4-1	TGCGCCAGCAGCCAAGATAGACCCCGTGGAGGGGCTCGGGAGACCCAGTACTTC	CASSQDRPRGGARETQYF
-	-	TRBJ2-5	TRBV29-1	TGCGCACACTTGACCTTCGGACTTGACCTGCTGGAGACCCAGTACTTC	CAHLTFGLDLLETQYF
-	TRBD2	TRBJ2-2	TRBV27	TGTGCCAGCAGTTTATTCTCTGTAGGGGCAGGTTCTCTCGGGAGGAGGGAGCTGTTTTTT	CASSLFSVGAGSLGRRELFF
-	TRBD1	TRBJ1-2	TRBV4-2	TGTGCCAGCAGCAATCCCAGACAGGGGTATGGCTACACCTTC	CASSNPRQGYGYTF
-	TRBD1	TRBJ2-2	TRBV5-1	TGCGCCAGCAGCTTGGCCCGGGCTAGGACAGGGAAAACCGGGGAGCTGTTTTTT	CASSLARARTGKTGELFF